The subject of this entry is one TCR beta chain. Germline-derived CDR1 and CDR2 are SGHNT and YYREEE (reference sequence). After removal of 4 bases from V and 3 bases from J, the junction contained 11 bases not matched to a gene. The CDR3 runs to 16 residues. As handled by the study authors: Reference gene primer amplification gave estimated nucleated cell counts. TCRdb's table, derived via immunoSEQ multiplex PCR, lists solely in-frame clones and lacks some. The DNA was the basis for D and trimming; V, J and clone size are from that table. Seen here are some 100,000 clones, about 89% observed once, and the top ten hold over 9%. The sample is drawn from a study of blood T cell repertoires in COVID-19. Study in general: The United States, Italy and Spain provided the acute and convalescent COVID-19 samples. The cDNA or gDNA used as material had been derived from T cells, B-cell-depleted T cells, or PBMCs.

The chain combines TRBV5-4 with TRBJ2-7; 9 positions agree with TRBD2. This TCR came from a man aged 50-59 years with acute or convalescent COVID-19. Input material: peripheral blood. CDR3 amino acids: CASSLAGSGGLYEQYF. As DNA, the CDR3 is TGTGCCAGCAGCCTCGCCGGTAGCGGGGGCCTCTACGAGCAGTACTTC.